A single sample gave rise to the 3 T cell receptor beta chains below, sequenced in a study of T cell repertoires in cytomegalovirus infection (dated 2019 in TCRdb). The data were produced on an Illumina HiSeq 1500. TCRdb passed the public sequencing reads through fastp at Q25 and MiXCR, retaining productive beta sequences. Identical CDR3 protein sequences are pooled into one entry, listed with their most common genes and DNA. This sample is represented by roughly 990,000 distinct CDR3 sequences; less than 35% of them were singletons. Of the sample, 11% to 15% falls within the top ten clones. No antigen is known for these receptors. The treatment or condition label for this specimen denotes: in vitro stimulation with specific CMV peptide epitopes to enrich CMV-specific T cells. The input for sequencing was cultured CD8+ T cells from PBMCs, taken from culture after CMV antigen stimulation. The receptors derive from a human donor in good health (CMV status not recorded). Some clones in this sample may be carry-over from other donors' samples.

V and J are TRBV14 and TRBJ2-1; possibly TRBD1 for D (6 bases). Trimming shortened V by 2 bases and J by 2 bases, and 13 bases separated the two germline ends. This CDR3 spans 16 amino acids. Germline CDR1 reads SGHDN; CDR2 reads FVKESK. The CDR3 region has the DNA TGTGCCAGCAGCCAACCAGGGGAAGGGGCCTACAATGAGCAGTTCTTC. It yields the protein CASSQPGEGAYNEQFF.

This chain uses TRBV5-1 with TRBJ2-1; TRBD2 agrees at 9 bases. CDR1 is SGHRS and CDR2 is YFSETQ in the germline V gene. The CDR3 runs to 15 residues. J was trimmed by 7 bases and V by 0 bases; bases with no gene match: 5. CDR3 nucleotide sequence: TGCGCCAGCAGCTTGGTGGTAGCGGGGGATAATGAGCAGTTCTTC. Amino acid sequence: CASSLVVAGDNEQFF.

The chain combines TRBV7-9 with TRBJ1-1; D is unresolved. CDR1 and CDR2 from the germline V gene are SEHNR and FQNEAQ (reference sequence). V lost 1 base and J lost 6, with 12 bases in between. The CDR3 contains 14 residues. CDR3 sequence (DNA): TGTGCCAGCAGCTTAGTGTCGGTAAACGCTGAAGCTTTCTTT. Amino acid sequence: CASSLVSVNAEAFF. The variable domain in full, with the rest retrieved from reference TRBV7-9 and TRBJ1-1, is DTGVSQNPRHKITKRGQNVTFRCDPISEHNRLYWYRQTLGQGPEFLTYFQNEAQLEKSRLLSDRFSAERPKGSFSTLEIQRTEQGDSAMYLCASSLVSVNAEAFFGQGTRLTVV.